Below are 22 T cell receptor beta chains sequenced from a single sample in a study of monozygotic twins with cystic fibrosis. Method: immunoSEQ multiplex PCR; TCRdb's copy keeps in-frame clones and lacks some. The sample holds roughly 15,000 clones; 85% to 95% are singletons and the top ten take about 10%. Sequenced material: blood. The receptors stem from a girl aged 2-10 years with cystic fibrosis.

The chain is built from TRBV27 and TRBJ2-3; 13 positions match TRBD2. This CDR3 has 16 residues. Germline CDR1 reads MNHEY; CDR2 reads SMNVEV (reference sequence). V was pared by 4 bases and J by 7 bases, with 8 bases of the junction left unmatched. The CDR3 nucleotides read TGTGCCAGCAGTTCCCGGGGGGGACTAGCGGGAAATACGCAGTATTTT. Protein sequence: CASSSRGGLAGNTQYF.

The chain uses TRBV5-6 and TRBJ2-1; 9 bases line up with TRBD2. CDR3 size: 17 residues. Germline CDR1 and CDR2: SGHDT and YYEEEE. Germline trimming cut 0 bases from V and 4 bases from J; bases unmatched to any gene: 8. CDR3 in DNA: TGTGCCAGCAGCTTGGCCGGTAGCGGGAGCTGGTACAATGAGCAGTTCTTC. Amino acids: CASSLAGSGSWYNEQFF.

The chain is built from TRBV7-6 and TRBJ2-1; D gene unclear. Trimming cost V 0 bases and J 0 bases, with 6 bases left between them. The CDR3 covers 15 residues. The germline gives CDR1 SGHVS, CDR2 FNYEAQ. The CDR3 loop is CASSLAVSSYNEQFF. For the CDR3, the DNA is TGTGCCAGCAGCTTAGCGGTGAGCTCCTACAATGAGCAGTTCTTC.

The table lists this clone with a count of one. CDR3 region: CASSPRGTPPNQPQHF. For the CDR3, the DNA is TGTGCCAGCTCACCACGGGGGACACCGCCTAATCAGCCCCAGCATTTT. The chain employs TRBV18 and TRBJ1-5, with D maybe TRBD1 (6 bases). The V and J ends lost 1 base and 4 bases respectively, with 14 bases between them. The CDR3 sequence is 16 residues long. CDR1 KGHSH and CDR2 LQKENI come from the germline V gene.

V and J are TRBV9 and TRBJ1-2; 7 nucleotides agree with TRBD1. CDR3 length: 12 residues. Germline loops: CDR1 SGDLS, CDR2 YYNGEE. V gave up 7 bases and J gave up 7 bases; unmatched junction bases: 7. The CDR3 loop reads CASRDRVSGYTF. CDR3 DNA: TGTGCCAGCCGAGACAGGGTCTCTGGCTACACCTTC.

The rearrangement links TRBV19 to TRBJ1-2; 8 positions match TRBD1. Germline loops: CDR1 LNHDA, CDR2 SQIVND (reference sequence). This CDR3 is 17 amino acids long. V dropped 2 bases and J dropped 7; count of bases not matched to a gene: 15. CDR3 nucleotides: TGTGCCAGTAGTATAACCGCCCTAGTGACAGGGGAGAGTGGCTACACCTTC. This codes for CASSITALVTGESGYTF. Looking up the rest from reference TRBV19 and TRBJ1-2 gives the full variable domain: DGGITQSPKYLFRKEGQNVTLSCEQNLNHDAMYWYRQDPGQGLRLIYYSQIVNDFQKGDIAEGYSVSREKKESFPLTVTSAQKNPTAFYLCASSITALVTGESGYTFGSGTRLTVV.

This chain joins TRBV5-1 and TRBJ2-2, with D perhaps matching TRBD1 (7 bases). The CDR3 consists of 15 residues. V lost 1 base to trimming and J lost 4 bases, with 11 bases between them. Germline V CDR1 and CDR2: SGHRS, YFSETQ. CDR3 residues: CASSLLQGGTGELFF. CDR3 nucleotides: TGCGCCAGCAGCTTGCTCCAGGGGGGCACCGGGGAGCTGTTTTTT.

This chain joins TRBV6-1 and TRBJ2-2; D call uncertain. Germline V gene sequence: CDR1 MNHNS, CDR2 SASEGT. The CDR3 is 15 residues long. The ends were cut back, 5 bases at V and 5 bases at J, with 15 bases in the middle. Here the CDR3 DNA reads TGTGCCAGCAGTCCAACTTCCGTGGCGACCGGGGAGCTGTTTTTT. Translating it yields CASSPTSVATGELFF.

This clone appeared a single time. CDR3 sequence (DNA): TGTGCCATGGGGGCGCTAGCTAGCAATCAGCCCCAGCATTTT. Translation gives CAMGALASNQPQHF. The chain combines TRBV28 with TRBJ1-5; tentative D call: TRBD1 (6 bases). Germline V gives CDR1 MDHEN, CDR2 SYDVKM. Trimming shortened V by 10 bases and J by 0 bases, and 13 bases separated the two germline ends. The CDR3 contains 14 residues.

This rearrangement joins TRBV4-3 to TRBJ1-3, with D perhaps TRBD1 (5 bases). Germline-derived CDR1 and CDR2 are LGHNA and YSLEER. Trimming removed 3 bases at V and 2 bases at J, with 8 bases between. This CDR3 has 14 residues. The CDR3 here is CASSQVRAGNTIYF. CDR3 bases: TGCGCCAGCAGCCAGGTCAGGGCTGGAAACACCATATATTTT.

J is TRBJ2-4 and V is TRBV19, with 7 positions matching TRBD2. Trimming cost V 4 bases and J 3 bases; bases outside gene matches: 9. CDR3 length: 16 amino acids. The germline gives CDR1 LNHDA, CDR2 SQIVND (reference sequence). The CDR3 reads CASSTGGRGVKNIQYF. DNA for the CDR3: TGTGCCAGTAGTACGGGCGGGAGAGGGGTCAAAAACATTCAGTACTTC. The variable domain in full, completed from reference TRBV19 and TRBJ2-4, reads DGGITQSPKYLFRKEGQNVTLSCEQNLNHDAMYWYRQDPGQGLRLIYYSQIVNDFQKGDIAEGYSVSREKKESFPLTVTSAQKNPTAFYLCASSTGGRGVKNIQYFGAGTRLSVL.

The V and J genes are TRBV6-5 and TRBJ2-7; TRBD1 aligns across 7 bases. The J segment lost 2 bases and the V segment lost 6 bases, leaving 7 bases of the junction unmatched. Germline CDR1 MNHEY, CDR2 SVGAGI. CDR3 length: 14 amino acids. CDR3: CASRRTGVPYEQYF. Here the CDR3 DNA reads TGTGCCAGCAGAAGGACAGGTGTCCCCTACGAGCAGTACTTC.

The chain couples TRBV12-5 to TRBJ1-1; 9 nucleotides agree with TRBD1. With V trimmed by 2 bases and J by 10 bases, 8 bases remained unmatched. Germline assignment: CDR1 LGHNT and CDR2 FRNRAP. This CDR3 contains 14 residues. CDR3 DNA sequence: TGTGCTAGTGGTTTGCCTAACAGGGGGCGAAGAGCTTTCTTT. This translates into CASGLPNRGRRAFF.

This clone was found a few times. The chain has TRBV28 and TRBJ1-2, with 12 bases matching TRBD1. Germline V CDR1 and CDR2: MDHEN, SYDVKM. The CDR3 is made up of 15 amino acids. J gave up 8 bases and V 2 bases, and 6 bases lay outside the gene matches. CDR3 sequence: CASSLPGQGAGGYTF. The DNA for the CDR3 is TGTGCCAGCAGTTTACCGGGACAGGGGGCTGGAGGCTACACCTTC.

This clone was detected once. The chain is built from TRBV4-1 and TRBJ2-1; TRBD2 aligns across 7 bases. V dropped 1 base and J dropped 4; count of bases not matched to a gene: 10. This CDR3 region has 17 residues. The germline V gene encodes CDR1 MGHRA and CDR2 YSYEKL. The CDR3 here is CASSQAHTREGYNEQFF. In DNA, the CDR3 is TGCGCCAGCAGCCAAGCGCACACAAGGGAGGGGTACAATGAGCAGTTCTTC.

The rearrangement uses TRBV6-5 and TRBJ2-3; D remains ambiguous. The CDR3 contains 11 residues. Trimming took 0 bases from V and 6 from J, leaving 1 base between them. The V gene's germline CDR1 is MNHEY and CDR2 SVGAGI. CDR3 loop: CASSYSDTQYF. CDR3 in DNA: TGTGCCAGCAGTTACTCGGATACGCAGTATTTT.

The chain carries TRBV10-3 and TRBJ2-3; D ambiguous. Germline V gene sequence: CDR1 ENHRY, CDR2 SYGVKD. The V and J ends lost 3 bases and 0 bases respectively, with 4 bases between them. CDR3 length: 13 residues. The chain's CDR3 is CAISDQSTDTQYF. CDR3 in DNA: TGTGCCATCAGTGACCAAAGCACAGATACGCAGTATTTT.

The chain recombines TRBV27 with TRBJ1-4; no clear D gene. The CDR3 spans 14 residues. The V gene's germline CDR1 is MNHEY and CDR2 SMNVEV (reference sequence). V dropped 8 bases and J dropped 0 bases, with 10 bases sitting between them. CDR3 loop: CASGTTTTNEKLFF. The CDR3 nucleotides are TGTGCCAGCGGCACAACGACAACTAATGAAAAACTGTTTTTT.

The genes are TRBV30 and TRBJ2-5; TRBD2 agrees at 7 bases. Gene TRBJ2-7 matches the end of the DNA better, so the J call may be wrong. Germline V CDR1 and CDR2: GTSNPN, SVGIG (reference sequence). The CDR3 loop spans 14 amino acids. The CDR3 here is CACDDSGTAYEQYF. The CDR3 region has the DNA TGTGCCTGTGACGACAGCGGGACCGCCTACGAGCAGTACTTC.

The V and J genes are TRBV27 and TRBJ2-1; 9 bases are a match to TRBD2. The V gene end was trimmed by 8 bases and the J gene end by 5 bases; junction bases not matched to a gene: 10. CDR1 is MNHEY, CDR2 SMNVEV, per germline (reference sequence). CDR3 length: 15 amino acids. The CDR3 region has the DNA TGTGCCAGCGGTTCCATGACTAGCGGAGACAATGAGCAGTTCTTC. Translated: CASGSMTSGDNEQFF.

The rearrangement uses TRBV18 and TRBJ2-3; 13 nucleotides align to TRBD2. In germline, CDR1 is KGHSH, CDR2 LQKENI. Germline trimming cut 2 bases from V and 5 bases from J; bases unmatched to any gene: 7. The CDR3 is made up of 17 amino acids. The CDR3 protein is CASSPWTSGSVEDTQYF. The CDR3 DNA reads as TGTGCCAGCTCACCATGGACTAGCGGGAGTGTAGAAGATACGCAGTATTTT.

This CDR3 reads CASSSRPPSGNNEQFF. The CDR3 nucleotides are TGTGCCAGCAGCTCTAGGCCGCCTAGCGGGAACAATGAGCAGTTCTTC. The rearrangement links TRBV11-3 to TRBJ2-1, with 9 bases lining up with TRBD2. The V gene's germline CDR1 is SGHNT and CDR2 YENEEA. This CDR3 is built from 16 residues. The trim removed 4 bases at V and 5 bases at J, leaving 9 bases unmatched.